This T cell receptor beta chain was sequenced for a study of T-cell reconstitution after alpha-beta-depleted transplantation in children. Trimming removed 3 bases at V and 2 bases at J, with 13 bases between. Germline V lookup: CDR1 ENHRY, CDR2 SYGVKD. The CDR3 totals 15 residues. As regards this clonotype: As yet, its antigen is unknown.

Study-wide findings and caveats: Diversity of TCRbeta at day 60 was high in some patients, arising from surviving recipient T cells and thymic progenitors. Reportedly, roughly two months post-transplant, alpha-beta T cells arose from several hundred expanded graft clones. Diversity and T-cell counts at one year after transplant derived mostly from new T cells.

Construction of the TCRbeta library involved unique molecular identifiers. TCRdb reprocessed the PCR reads with MiXCR, giving one entry per CDR3 protein. This sample has hundreds of thousands of distinct CDR3 sequences, with 23% found just once. The sample consisted of PBMCs, mostly from graft donor cells, taken 360 days after TCRalphabeta/CD19-depleted stem cell transplant. The receptor comes from a boy younger than two who had a stem cell transplant for acute myeloid leukemia, so the T cells may come from the graft donor. The chain joins TRBV10-3 to TRBJ2-5; D is uncertain. The CDR3 coding sequence is TGTGCCATCAGTGAAGGGCAGTCTACGCAAGAGACCCAGTACTTC. Encoded protein: CAISEGQSTQETQYF.